These 10 T cell receptor beta chains share one sample of origin, sequenced in a study of T-cell reconstitution after alpha-beta-depleted transplantation in children. Unique molecular identifiers were incorporated when the TCRbeta library was constructed. TCRdb passed the PCR reads through MiXCR, listing each CDR3 protein once. Here the sample spans some 840,000 distinct CDR3 sequences, around 15% being singletons. This specimen consisted of PBMCs, mostly from graft donor cells, obtained 360 days after TCRalphabeta/CD19-depleted stem cell transplant. Receptors were obtained from a male patient aged 10 to 17 who had a stem cell transplant for acute lymphoblastic leukemia, so the T cells may come from the graft donor.

The chain joins TRBV7-9 to TRBJ2-7; D possibly corresponds to TRBD1 (7 bases). Germline CDR1 reads SEHNR; CDR2 reads FQNEAQ (reference sequence). Trimming cost V 7 bases and J 0 bases, with 16 bases left between them. This CDR3 has 15 amino acids. This CDR3 reads CASTAAGQSSYEQYF. The CDR3, as DNA: TGTGCCAGCACCGCCGCGGGACAGAGCTCCTACGAGCAGTACTTC.

In this sample, this clonotype turned up many times. The chain has TRBV6-5 and TRBJ2-7, with D unresolved. Germline V gene data show CDR1 as MNHEY and CDR2 as SVGAGI. The CDR3 has 14 residues. The V and J ends lost 0 bases and 3 bases respectively, with 9 bases between them. CDR3 loop: CASSYSNSYYEQYF. The CDR3 DNA sequence: TGTGCCAGCAGTTACTCTAACAGCTACTACGAGCAGTACTTC.

The chain is built from TRBV27 and TRBJ2-2; D unresolved. CDR1 and CDR2 from the germline V gene are MNHEY and SMNVEV (reference sequence). CDR3 length: 14 amino acids. With 3 bases removed from V and 4 bases from J, the gap between germline ends came to 9 bases. For the CDR3, the DNA is TGTGCCAGCAGTTTTACAGCGAGCACCGGGGAGCTGTTTTTT. Protein sequence: CASSFTASTGELFF.

This chain links TRBV7-8 with TRBJ1-4; the match to TRBD1 covers 7 bases. CDR1 is SGHVS, CDR2 FQNEAQ, per germline. The CDR3 loop spans 16 amino acids. The ends lost 0 bases at V and 6 bases at J; junction bases unmatched: 7. Written as DNA, the CDR3 is TGTGCCAGCAGCTTAGCGCTGGGACAGCTTCATGAAAAACTGTTTTTT. This sequence encodes CASSLALGQLHEKLFF.

This clonotype occurred many times. The chain couples TRBV18 to TRBJ2-3; D not resolved. From germline, CDR1 is KGHSH and CDR2 LQKENI. The CDR3 sequence is 13 residues long. V was clipped by 5 bases and J by 0 bases, with 6 bases between them. CDR3 sequence reads: CASSAVSTDTQYF. CDR3 sequence (DNA): TGTGCCAGCTCAGCCGTCAGCACAGATACGCAGTATTTT.

This clonotype was observed a few times. The chain carries TRBV11-2 and TRBJ2-3; 12 bases are a match to TRBD2. The germline V gene has CDR1 SGHAT and CDR2 FQNNGV. The CDR3 length is 19 residues. Germline trimming cut 1 base from V and 1 base from J; bases unmatched to any gene: 9. The CDR3 sequence: CASSLVALAGGYGTDTQYF. As DNA, the CDR3 is TGTGCCAGCAGCTTAGTGGCGCTAGCGGGAGGGTACGGCACAGATACGCAGTATTTT.

The chain has TRBV12-3 or TRBV12-4 and TRBJ1-1, with D possibly being TRBD1 (6 bases). The CDR3 extends over 14 amino acids. Between the trimmed V and J ends, which lost 6 bases and 7 bases, there was a span of 18 bases. In nucleotides, the CDR3 is TGTGCCAGCAGACCGTGGGACAAGGAATATGAAGCTTTCTTT. Its protein product is CASRPWDKEYEAFF.

This clonotype was counted at least ten times. The V call is TRBV20-1, the J call TRBJ2-3; 9 nucleotides line up with TRBD2. The CDR3 covers 14 residues. In germline, CDR1 is DFQATT, CDR2 SNEGSKA (reference sequence). The V and J ends lost 6 bases and 5 bases, in that order; junction bases with no gene match: 9. CDR3 amino acids: CSAAYSGRGDTQYF. The DNA for the CDR3 is TGCAGTGCCGCCTATAGCGGGAGAGGAGATACGCAGTATTTT.

This clonotype showed up just a few times. The chain uses TRBV5-1 and TRBJ1-5; D unresolved. V was clipped by 0 bases and J by 5 bases, with 12 bases between them. The CDR3 runs to 15 residues. Germline V CDR1 and CDR2: SGHRS, YFSETQ. The CDR3 region has the DNA TGCGCCAGCAGCTTGGGGCCGAGGAGGGATCAGCCCCAGCATTTT. Protein sequence: CASSLGPRRDQPQHF.

The rearrangement uses TRBV29-1 and TRBJ1-1; D might be TRBD1 (6 bases). V was shortened by 4 bases and J by 6 bases, with 9 bases between the two germline ends. This CDR3 comprises 11 residues. The germline V gene has CDR1 SQVTM and CDR2 ANQGSEA. Here the CDR3 DNA reads TGCAGCGTTGCTACAGGGCCTGAAGCTTTCTTT. It codes for CSVATGPEAFF.